This is a list of T cell receptor beta chains from one sample in a study of blood T cell repertoires in COVID-19. Clones were sequenced by immunoSEQ multiplex PCR, and TCRdb holds only the in-frame ones, with some missing. The sample consists of about 20,000 clones, roughly 91% of them appearing once. The material sequenced was peripheral blood. The receptors derive from a human donor in a cohort sampled during active COVID-19. Both conserved end residues are part of each CDR3. Each record gives: clone size, V gene, D gene, J gene, CDR3 protein, CDR3 DNA. D genes are given only for firm matches. The listing skips clone size in some rows; elsewhere it reads once, few, many or a size class.

>NA|TRBV25-1|NA|TRBJ1-2
CASSELGAGAGGYTF
TGTGCCAGCAGTGAATTGGGGGCGGGGGCTGGCGGCTACACCTTC
>NA|TRBV18|TRBD1|TRBJ2-5
CASSPITGGGETQYF
TGTGCCAGCTCACCAATTACAGGGGGAGGAGAGACCCAGTACTTC
>NA|TRBV2|TRBD2|TRBJ2-3
CASSTYSGSGRDTQYF
TGTGCCAGCAGTACATATAGCGGGTCCGGGCGAGATACGCAGTATTTT
>NA|TRBV30|NA|TRBJ2-3
CAWSVLADTQYF
TGTGCCTGGAGTGTTTTAGCGGATACGCAGTATTTT
>NA|TRBV2|NA|TRBJ2-6
CASETGANVLTF
TGTGCCAGCGAGACTGGGGCCAACGTCCTGACTTTC
>NA|TRBV7-8|NA|TRBJ1-2
CASSLLTGSRIYTF
TGTGCCAGCAGCCTCCTCACGGGGTCCCGCATCTACACCTTC
>NA|TRBV5-6|NA|TRBJ2-7
CASGSPGIYEQYF
TGTGCCAGCGGGTCTCCGGGGATATACGAGCAGTACTTC
>NA|TRBV6-4|NA|TRBJ1-1
CASRAGIGFTEAFF
TGTGCCAGCAGGGCAGGGATAGGGTTCACTGAAGCTTTCTTT
>NA|TRBV5-1|TRBD1|TRBJ2-5
CASSGGTGGLETQYF
TGCGCCAGCAGCGGAGGGACAGGGGGCCTAGAGACCCAGTACTTC
>few|TRBV25-1|NA|TRBJ2-7
CASSEFAGPSYEQYF
TGTGCCAGCAGTGAATTTGCCGGTCCCTCCTACGAGCAGTACTTC
>NA|TRBV6-5|TRBD2|TRBJ2-1
CASSYSREPIKRQFF
TGTGCCAGCAGTTACTCGCGGGAGCCTATTAAACGGCAGTTCTTC
>NA|TRBV5-1|NA|TRBJ2-5
CASSLPRGETQYF
TGCGCCAGCAGCCTACCGAGGGGGGAGACCCAGTACTTC
>NA|TRBV7-2|NA|TRBJ2-7
CASSLVGDKSYEQYF
TGTGCCAGCAGCTTAGTGGGGGACAAGTCCTACGAGCAGTACTTC
>NA|TRBV27|NA|TRBJ1-5
CASSHRVGQPQHF
TGTGCCAGCAGCCACAGGGTCGGGCAGCCCCAGCATTTT
>NA|TRBV7-2|TRBD1|TRBJ2-1
CASSLQGVEQFF
TGTGCCAGCAGCTTACAGGGGGTTGAGCAGTTCTTC
>NA|TRBV6-5|TRBD2|TRBJ2-7
CASSALAGGSYEQYF
TGTGCCAGCAGCGCCCTGGCGGGAGGATCCTACGAGCAGTACTTC
>NA|TRBV12-3/TRBV12-4|NA|TRBJ1-4
CASSLYGEKLFF
TGTGCCAGCAGTTTATACGGTGAAAAACTGTTTTTT
>NA|TRBV19|NA|TRBJ1-2
CASSTQRDYGYTF
TGTGCCAGTAGTACCCAGAGGGACTATGGCTACACCTTC
>once|TRBV6-5|TRBD1|TRBJ1-2
CASSPGQGLYGYTF
TGTGCCAGCAGTCCCGGACAGGGGCTCTATGGCTACACCTTC
>NA|TRBV30|TRBD2|TRBJ2-2
CAWKAGGGTGELFF
TGTGCCTGGAAGGCGGGAGGGGGCACCGGGGAGCTGTTTTTT
>NA|TRBV3-1/TRBV3-2|NA|TRBJ1-2
CASSPRANYGYTF
TGTGCCAGCAGCCCCAGGGCTAACTATGGCTACACCTTC
>NA|TRBV3-1/TRBV3-2|TRBD2|TRBJ2-7
CASSQVGTSGREQYF
TGTGCCAGCAGCCAAGTAGGGACTTCCGGGAGGGAGCAGTACTTC
>NA|TRBV19|NA|TRBJ1-1
CASSVGYRERAFF
TGTGCCAGTAGTGTGGGGTACAGGGAGAGAGCTTTCTTT
>NA|TRBV10-3|TRBD2|TRBJ2-5
CATRLAGVETQYF
TGTGCCACCCGACTAGCGGGGGTGGAGACCCAGTACTTC
>NA|TRBV27|NA|TRBJ1-3
CASSLSQGNTIYF
TGTGCCAGCAGTTTATCTCAGGGAAACACCATATATTTT
>NA|TRBV18|TRBD1|TRBJ2-2
CASSPGQGYGELFF
TGTGCCAGCTCACCGGGACAGGGTTACGGGGAGCTGTTTTTT
>NA|TRBV11-3|TRBD2|TRBJ2-2
CASSLLLAVNTGELFF
TGTGCCAGCAGCTTACTACTAGCGGTTAACACCGGGGAGCTGTTTTTT
>NA|TRBV5-1|TRBD1|TRBJ1-2
CASSPGQGNYGYTF
TGCGCCAGCAGCCCGGGACAGGGCAACTATGGCTACACCTTC
>once|TRBV28|NA|TRBJ2-1
CASSPWATGEALEQFF
TGTGCCAGCAGTCCCTGGGCCACAGGGGAGGCTCTTGAGCAGTTCTTC
>NA|TRBV11-3|NA|TRBJ1-2
CASSLDITDSNYGYTF
TGTGCCAGCAGCTTAGATATTACAGACAGTAACTATGGCTACACCTTC
>once|TRBV2|NA|TRBJ2-3
CASNLRPGLSSDTQYF
TGTGCCAGCAACCTCCGGCCCGGACTGAGTTCTGATACGCAGTATTTT
>NA|TRBV19|NA|TRBJ1-4
CASSTGPAKLFF
TGTGCCAGTAGTACAGGGCCCGCGAAACTGTTTTTT
>NA|TRBV27|NA|TRBJ2-7
CASSLYTSLFTEQYF
TGTGCCAGCAGTTTATACACTAGTTTATTCACCGAGCAGTACTTC
>NA|TRBV5-6|NA|TRBJ1-2
CASSLFTQPPFYGYTF
TGTGCCAGCAGCCTCTTCACTCAACCTCCTTTCTATGGCTACACCTTC
>NA|TRBV2|NA|TRBJ2-1
CASSEEWGLREQFF
TGTGCCAGCAGTGAAGAATGGGGACTGCGCGAGCAGTTCTTC
>few|TRBV10-2|TRBD1|TRBJ2-7
CASSDGDRNYEQYF
TGCGCCAGCAGTGATGGGGACAGAAACTACGAGCAGTACTTC
>NA|TRBV10-3|NA|TRBJ1-6
CAISRTETNSPLHF
TGTGCCATCAGCCGGACAGAAACTAATTCACCCCTCCACTTT
>NA|TRBV5-8|TRBD1|TRBJ1-5
CASSIGQGGNQPQHF
TGTGCCAGCAGCATAGGACAGGGAGGAAATCAGCCCCAGCATTTT
>NA|TRBV19|NA|TRBJ1-5
CASTKWGGPQHF
TGTGCCAGTACCAAATGGGGAGGGCCCCAGCATTTT
>few|TRBV12-3/TRBV12-4|NA|TRBJ1-1
CASTLQGPNEAFF
TGTGCCAGCACCCTTCAGGGTCCAAACGAAGCTTTCTTT
>NA|TRBV10-3|TRBD2|TRBJ2-1
CAISATGVLSGRSHNEQFF
TGTGCCATCAGTGCCACAGGGGTTCTCAGCGGGAGGTCGCATAATGAGCAGTTCTTC
>NA|TRBV6-5|TRBD2|TRBJ2-7
CASRREPGLAYEQYF
TGTGCCAGCAGGAGGGAACCGGGACTAGCTTACGAGCAGTACTTC
>NA|TRBV5-1|TRBD2|TRBJ2-3
CASSLGSGNPDTQYF
TGCGCCAGCAGCTTAGGTAGCGGGAACCCAGATACGCAGTATTTT
>NA|TRBV19|NA|TRBJ2-5
CASSIDHAGKTQYF
TGTGCCAGTAGTATAGATCATGCAGGAAAGACCCAGTACTTC
>NA|TRBV4-1|NA|TRBJ1-2
CASSHPTGANYGYTF
TGCGCCAGCAGCCACCCGACAGGAGCTAACTATGGCTACACCTTC
>NA|TRBV11-2|NA|TRBJ1-2
CASSLVRSGGGYTF
TGTGCCAGCAGCTTAGTCCGGTCAGGTGGGGGCTACACCTTC
>NA|TRBV4-3|NA|TRBJ1-2
CASSQVLSPYGYTF
TGCGCCAGCAGCCAAGTATTGAGTCCGTATGGCTACACCTTC
>large|TRBV10-3|NA|TRBJ2-7
CAISEWGSTHEQYF
TGTGCCATCAGTGAGTGGGGCAGTACCCACGAGCAGTACTTC
>NA|TRBV19|NA|TRBJ1-2
CASSTRLRGYTF
TGTGCCAGTAGTACTAGGTTGCGCGGCTACACCTTC
>NA|TRBV20-1|NA|TRBJ2-2
CSASRQATGELFF
TGCAGTGCTAGTAGGCAGGCGACCGGGGAGCTGTTTTTT
>NA|TRBV11-2|TRBD2|TRBJ2-3
CASSLDWASGDTDTQYF
TGTGCCAGCAGCTTAGATTGGGCTAGCGGTGACACAGATACGCAGTATTTT
>NA|TRBV9|NA|TRBJ2-5
CASSVGVGRGGKETQYF
TGTGCCAGCAGCGTAGGAGTCGGGAGAGGAGGGAAAGAGACCCAGTACTTC
>once|TRBV13|TRBD1|TRBJ2-1
CASSLRQGAYNEQFF
TGTGCCAGCAGCCTGAGACAGGGGGCCTACAATGAGCAGTTCTTC
>NA|TRBV5-4|TRBD2|TRBJ2-3
CASSRGGRGPTDTQYF
TGTGCCAGCAGCCGTGGCGGGAGGGGTCCTACAGATACGCAGTATTTT
>NA|TRBV10-3|TRBD2|TRBJ2-7
CAISDPLTSGSGEQYF
TGTGCCATCAGTGACCCTCTGACTAGCGGGAGTGGTGAGCAGTACTTC
>NA|TRBV6-6|TRBD1|TRBJ1-5
CASSYPDRVGNQPQHF
TGTGCCAGCAGTTACCCGGACAGGGTTGGCAATCAGCCCCAGCATTTT
>NA|TRBV3-1/TRBV3-2|NA|TRBJ2-7
CASSRSEVYEQYF
TGTGCCAGCAGCCGTAGTGAAGTATACGAGCAGTACTTC
>few|TRBV4-1|TRBD1|TRBJ1-6
CASSNGQGNSPLHF
TGCGCCAGCAGTAATGGACAGGGGAATTCACCCCTCCACTTT
>NA|TRBV11-2|TRBD2|TRBJ2-7
CASSLGVAGPSFGQYF
TGTGCCAGCAGCTTAGGGGTAGCGGGGCCATCTTTTGGGCAGTACTTC
>NA|TRBV11-3|TRBD2|TRBJ2-7
CASSQGTSGKLSYEQYF
TGTGCCAGCAGCCAAGGGACTAGCGGAAAACTCTCCTACGAGCAGTACTTC